Sequencing of this TCR beta chain was carried out in a study of a mutant IDH1 vaccine in newly diagnosed glioma. Trimming stripped 2 bases from V and 5 bases from J, with 7 bases between. The length of the CDR3 is 13 residues. CDR1 and CDR2 (germline): SGHNT, YENEEA. As regards this clone: Its antigen is not known.

Time point in this sample: week 11, during vaccination. The content of each vaccine dose was 300 ug of mutant IDH1 20-mer peptide, and topical imiquimod accompanied it. Clones were sequenced by immunoSEQ multiplex PCR, and TCRdb holds only the in-frame ones, with some missing. The data show fewer than 65,000 clones, with approximately 80% seen just once and more than 5.5% held by the top ten. The starting material was PBMCs, obtained from a glioma patient whose treatment included an IDH1 peptide vaccine. This chain connects TRBV11-3 to TRBJ2-4; D is possibly TRBD2 (6 bases). The TCR originated in a man between 45 and 60 years old with glioma. The CDR3 coding sequence is TGTGCCAGCAGCTTATGGGGGGAAAACATTCAGTACTTC. Its protein is CASSLWGENIQYF.